What follows are 17 T cell receptor beta chains derived from one specimen sequenced in a study of tumor and adjacent non-tumor tissue in lung cancer. This sample's RNA came from whole unsorted tissue. TCRbeta libraries were built with three rounds of nested PCR, modified from ARM-PCR. TCRdb reprocessed the multiplex PCR reads via MiXCR and lists one record per CDR3 protein. This table holds 84,000 or so distinct CDR3 sequences, about 61% found once. What was sequenced was lung tumor tissue. All receptors come from a man aged 70-80 years with non-small cell lung cancer.

The rearrangement uses TRBV5-4 and TRBJ2-3; the match to TRBD2 covers 16 bases. Trimming at V came to 8 bases and at J to 4 bases, leaving 22 bases not matched to a gene. The germline gives CDR1 SGHNT, CDR2 YYREEE (reference sequence). This CDR3 region has 21 residues. The CDR3 sequence: CASSLRQRGLAGGWRADTQYF. CDR3 DNA: TGTGCCAGTAGCCTACGGCAGCGGGGACTAGCGGGAGGGTGGAGGGCAGATACGCAGTATTTT.

Notes on this clonotype: Likely a read error: the CDR3 ends without its conserved phenylalanine or tryptophan. The chain recombines TRBV6-1 with TRBJ2-7; the match to TRBD1 covers 9 bases. This CDR3 region has 15 residues. Germline loops: CDR1 MNHNS, CDR2 SASEGT. Trimming took 1 base from V and 7 from J; bases not matched to a gene: 8. CDR3 sequence reads: CASSEDGTGFGEQYI. The CDR3 bases are TGTGCCAGCAGTGAAGATGGGACAGGGTTTGGAGAGCAGTACATC.

There are a few counts of this clonotype. This may be a read error, as it is one base from a much larger clone. The chain couples TRBV24-1 to TRBJ2-3, with D perhaps matching TRBD1 or TRBD2 (5 bases each). Germline V gives CDR1 KGHDR, CDR2 SFDVKD. There are 14 residues in the CDR3. Here the CDR3 reads CATRGEASTDTLYF. CDR3 bases: TGTGCCACCAGGGGGGAAGCCAGCACAGATACGCTGTATTTT.

This clonotype qualifies as medium-sized. The chain is built from TRBV6-6 and TRBJ1-1; unclear D gene. Deletions cut 5 bases from V and 6 bases from J, with 16 bases between. CDR1 is MNHNY, CDR2 SVGAGI, per germline (reference sequence). The CDR3 extends over 14 amino acids. DNA for the CDR3: TGTGCCAGCAGTCCCGGTAGTAAGAGGGCTGAAGCTTTCTTT. Translating it yields CASSPGSKRAEAFF.

This clonotype was observed at least ten times. The genes are TRBV28 and TRBJ2-2; 11 bases are a match to TRBD2. Germline CDR1 MDHEN, CDR2 SYDVKM. The CDR3 has 16 amino acids. The junction had 5 bases not matched to a gene; V was cut back by 3 bases and J by 5 bases. This chain's CDR3 is CASSLVRTSGTGELFF. The DNA for the CDR3 is TGTGCCAGCAGTTTGGTACGGACTAGCGGGACCGGGGAGCTGTTTTTT. The full variable domain, completed using reference TRBV28 and TRBJ2-2, is DVKVTQSSRYLVKRTGEKVFLECVQDMDHENMFWYRQDPGLGLRLIYFSYDVKMKEKGDIPEGYSVSREKKERFSLILESASTNQTSMYLCASSLVRTSGTGELFFGEGSRLTVL.

The chain combines TRBV11-2 with TRBJ2-7, with D tentatively TRBD1 (7 bases). CDR1 and CDR2 (germline): SGHAT, FQNNGV. V shed 8 bases and J shed 4 bases, with 18 bases lying between them. CDR3 length: 14 residues. The CDR3 sequence: CASGPSEGAYEQYF. CDR3 in DNA: TGTGCCAGCGGACCTAGCGAGGGGGCGTACGAGCAGTACTTC.

Note on this clonotype: The CDR3 does not end in the conserved phenylalanine or tryptophan, so this is likely a read error. The chain recombines TRBV6-5 with TRBJ1-2; 10 bases match TRBD1. The ends lost 6 bases at V and 1 base at J; junction bases unmatched: 2. The CDR3 sequence is 14 residues long. CDR1 is MNHEY and CDR2 is SVGAGI in the germline V gene. The CDR3 spells CASRWTGGNYGYTC. For the CDR3, the DNA is TGTGCCAGCAGATGGACAGGGGGTAACTATGGCTACACCTGC.

This clonotype was seen only once. A much larger clone sits a single nucleotide away, making a read error possible. This rearrangement joins TRBV30 to TRBJ2-5, with 11 bases lining up with TRBD2. The CDR3 loop spans 16 amino acids. Trimming took 0 bases from V and 4 from J; bases not matched to a gene: 7. Germline assignment: CDR1 GTSNPN and CDR2 SVGIG (reference sequence). CDR3 region: CAWSVRLAGGRETQYF. For the CDR3, the DNA is TGTGCCTGGAGTGTCCGGCTAGCGGGGGGAAGAGAGACCCAGTACTTC.

Worth noting for this clonotype: A read error may produce the germline difference seen at one junction end. The V call is TRBV5-1, the J call TRBJ2-3, with a possible D match to TRBD2 (6 bases). This CDR3 spans 16 amino acids. The germline gives CDR1 SGHRS, CDR2 YFSETQ. Written as DNA, the CDR3 is TGCGCCAGCAGCTATGGAGCGGAGGGAAGCATAGATACGCAGTATTTT. It is translated as CASSYGAEGSIDTQYF.

As for this clonotype: A read error is possible here, since a much larger clone lies one base away. The chain employs TRBV28 and TRBJ1-6, with 10 bases aligning to TRBD1. V lost 3 bases and J lost 14; bases outside the gene matches: 10. The CDR3 has 15 residues. CDR1 and CDR2 (germline): MDHEN, SYDVKM. CDR3 sequence (DNA): TGTGCCAGCAGTTTGGGACAGGGGCCGGGGTCATCCCTCCACTTT. It translates to CASSLGQGPGSSLHF.

This clonotype occurred many times. The chain combines TRBV29-1 with TRBJ1-4; 10 nucleotides agree with TRBD1. The junction had 9 bases not matched to a gene; V was cut back by 4 bases and J by 7 bases. CDR1 and CDR2 from the germline V gene are SQVTM and ANQGSEA. This CDR3 region has 15 residues. CDR3 in DNA: TGCAGCGTTGCAAGGACAGGGGGACCTGGTGAAAAACTGTTTTTT. Its translation: CSVARTGGPGEKLFF.

Of note for this clonotype: At one end the junction does not follow the germline gene, possibly because of a read error. The chain couples TRBV4-2 to TRBJ2-1, with D perhaps being TRBD1 or TRBD2 (6 bases each). This CDR3 is built from 15 residues. Germline values: CDR1 LGHNA, CDR2 YNFKEQ. The CDR3 DNA sequence: TGTGCCAGCTGCCAAGGGGGGCTCACCTACAATGAGCAGCTCTTC. As protein: CASCQGGLTYNEQLF.

As for this clonotype: It may be a read error: a sequence one base away is much more abundant. The chain is built from TRBV24-1 and TRBJ2-1; TRBD1 aligns across 9 bases. Germline V gene data show CDR1 as KGHDR and CDR2 as SFDVKD. This CDR3 has 13 amino acids. CDR3 amino acids: CATRQGAGNEKFF. The CDR3, as DNA: TGTGCCACCAGACAGGGGGCAGGGAATGAGAAGTTCTTC.

This clonotype was detected ten times or more. The J gene is TRBJ2-7, the V gene TRBV30; D unresolved. Germline V gene lookup returns CDR1 GTSNPN and CDR2 SVGIG (reference sequence). Trimming left V 3 bases short and J 4 bases short, with 10 bases between. The CDR3 has 12 amino acids. CDR3 DNA sequence: TGTGCCTGGAGGTTCGCGGAATACGAGCAGTACTTC. It specifies CAWRFAEYEQYF.

Of note for this clonotype: The junction and the germline gene differ at one end; a read error may be behind it. This rearrangement joins TRBV7-9 to TRBJ2-7; D is undetermined. Germline values: CDR1 SEHNR, CDR2 FQNEAQ (reference sequence). The CDR3 sequence is 10 residues long. The CDR3 sequence: CGSSEYEQYF. The CDR3 bases are TGTGGCAGCAGCGAATACGAGCAGTACTTC.

As regards this clonotype: This may be a read error, as it is one base from a much larger clone. V is TRBV7-9 and J is TRBJ2-2, with D possibly matching TRBD2 (5 bases). In germline, CDR1 is SEHNR, CDR2 FQNEAQ (reference sequence). This CDR3 is built from 13 residues. CDR3 region: CASSIRNTGELLF. Here the CDR3 DNA reads TGTGCCAGCAGTATCAGGAACACCGGGGAGCTGCTTTTT.

This clonotype was picked up many times. The genes are TRBV29-1 and TRBJ2-5; maybe TRBD1 (6 bases). V gave up 2 bases and J gave up 5 bases, with 9 bases separating them. CDR3 size: 12 residues. Germline V lookup: CDR1 SQVTM, CDR2 ANQGSEA. In DNA, the CDR3 is TGCAGCGTTGAATGGGGGCGGGAGACCCAGTACTTC. As protein: CSVEWGRETQYF.